The 10 T cell receptor beta chains below all came from one sample that was sequenced in a study of cytomegalovirus exposure and HLA in healthy donors (dated by TCRdb to about 2017). The protocol used for the library was the immunoSEQ multiplex PCR assay. A mixture of 60 forward primers for TCR Vbeta segments and 13 reverse primers for TCR Jbeta segments was used in the multiplex PCR. The table comes from immuneACCESS by way of TCRdb, which keeps in-frame sequences with V and J called. Part of the clones is missing from these tables; in studies checked, under half for an unresolved V gene and the rest for unknown reasons. For this sample the table gives more than 80,000 clones, of which under 80% were detected only once. The ten largest clones represent roughly 4.2% of the sample. The sequenced material came from PBMCs. The receptors shown here come from a man aged 55 to 70 in good health and CMV-seronegative.

The V gene is TRBV7-2, the J gene TRBJ2-3; 7 bases agree with TRBD2. Germline CDR1 reads SGHTA; CDR2 reads FQGNSA. CDR3 length: 15 amino acids. Trimming at V came to 0 bases and at J to 3 bases, leaving 3 bases not matched to a gene. The CDR3 sequence is CASSLALAATDTQYF. The CDR3 DNA is TGTGCCAGCAGCTTAGCGCTAGCGGCGACAGATACGCAGTATTTT.

Note on this clone: The sample holds other DNA sequences that translate to the same CDR3. This sequence joins TRBV5-8 and TRBJ2-7; TRBD1 aligns across 8 bases. Germline values: CDR1 SGHTS, CDR2 YDEGEE. V lost 4 bases, J lost 4 bases, and 10 bases stayed unmatched. The CDR3 consists of 15 residues. CDR3 sequence: CASSLVAGGAYEQYF. DNA for the CDR3: TGTGCCAGCAGCCTGGTGGCAGGGGGCGCGTACGAGCAGTACTTC. The entire variable domain, with the rest obtained from reference TRBV5-8 and TRBJ2-7, is as follows: EAGVTQSPTHLIKTRGQQATLRCSPISGHTSVYWYQQALGLGLQFLLWYDEGEERNRGNFPPRFSGRQFPNYSSELNVNALELEDSALYLCASSLVAGGAYEQYFGPGTRLTVT.

This clone was seen a few times. The chain couples TRBV7-3 to TRBJ2-3, with TRBD1 identical over 7 bases. The CDR3 sequence is 14 residues long. The germline V gene encodes CDR1 SGHTA and CDR2 FQGTGA. V was clipped by 2 bases and J by 7 bases; unmatched bases: 6. The CDR3 here is CASSLQQQGNTQYF. In DNA, the CDR3 is TGTGCCAGCAGCTTACAGCAACAGGGGAATACGCAGTATTTT.

V is TRBV5-1 and J is TRBJ2-1, with 14 positions matching TRBD2. From germline, CDR1 is SGHRS and CDR2 YFSETQ. The V gene end was trimmed by 4 bases and the J gene end by 5 bases; junction bases not matched to a gene: 8. There are 17 residues in the CDR3. CDR3 sequence: CASSRGLAGGLHNEQFF. The CDR3 coding sequence is TGCGCCAGCAGCCGTGGACTAGCGGGGGGACTTCACAATGAGCAGTTCTTC. Variable domain in full (rest from reference TRBV5-1 and TRBJ2-1): KAGVTQTPRYLIKTRGQQVTLSCSPISGHRSVSWYQQTPGQGLQFLFEYFSETQRNKGNFPGRFSGRQFSNSRSEMNVSTLELGDSALYLCASSRGLAGGLHNEQFFGPGTRLTVL.

This rearrangement joins TRBV19 to TRBJ1-5; possibly TRBD1 for D (6 bases). CDR1 LNHDA and CDR2 SQIVND come from the germline V gene (reference sequence). The CDR3 contains 15 residues. V was cut by 7 bases and J by 2 bases, with 15 bases left in between. CDR3 in DNA: TGTGCCAGTACGGGACATATTAGGGGCAATCAGCCCCAGCATTTT. Its protein is CASTGHIRGNQPQHF.

This chain links TRBV5-6 with TRBJ2-5; tentative D call: TRBD1 (5 bases). V was cut by 3 bases and J by 1 base, with 16 bases left in between. CDR1 and CDR2 (germline): SGHDT, YYEEEE. The CDR3 runs to 16 residues. CDR3 sequence: CASSSPNRQIQETQYF. For the CDR3, the DNA is TGTGCCAGCAGCTCCCCCAACAGGCAGATCCAAGAGACCCAGTACTTC.

This chain uses TRBV19 with TRBJ2-7, with 8 bases lining up with TRBD2. J was trimmed by 0 bases and V by 6 bases; bases with no gene match: 4. Germline CDR1 LNHDA, CDR2 SQIVND (reference sequence). The CDR3 is 14 residues long. In nucleotides, the CDR3 is TGTGCCAGTAGGGAGCGGGGGAACTCCTACGAGCAGTACTTC. Translating it yields CASRERGNSYEQYF. The complete variable domain, with remaining parts taken from reference TRBV19 and TRBJ2-7, reads DGGITQSPKYLFRKEGQNVTLSCEQNLNHDAMYWYRQDPGQGLRLIYYSQIVNDFQKGDIAEGYSVSREKKESFPLTVTSAQKNPTAFYLCASRERGNSYEQYFGPGTRLTVT.

V usage is TRBV5-1 and J usage is TRBJ2-1; possible D gene TRBD1, 6 bases. Looked up from germline, CDR1 is SGHRS and CDR2 is YFSETQ. The V and J ends lost 3 bases and 5 bases respectively, with 15 bases between them. This CDR3 contains 15 residues. The CDR3 coding sequence is TGCGCCAGCAGCTCGTACAGGGCTGATAACAATGAGCAGTTCTTC. Its protein is CASSSYRADNNEQFF. Using reference TRBV5-1 and TRBJ2-1 for the parts outside the CDR3, the full variable domain is KAGVTQTPRYLIKTRGQQVTLSCSPISGHRSVSWYQQTPGQGLQFLFEYFSETQRNKGNFPGRFSGRQFSNSRSEMNVSTLELGDSALYLCASSSYRADNNEQFFGPGTRLTVL.

The rearrangement uses TRBV15 and TRBJ1-2, with TRBD1 as a possible D gene (5 bases). V was pared by 5 bases and J by 6 bases, with 13 bases between. Germline V lookup: CDR1 LNHNV, CDR2 YYDKDF (reference sequence). The CDR3 length is 13 residues. In DNA form, the CDR3 reads TGTGCCACCAGCCAGGGTGGGGTCGATGGCTACACCTTC. Translating gives CATSQGGVDGYTF.

The chain combines TRBV5-1 with TRBJ1-5, with a weak D call TRBD1 (5 bases). The V gene lost 6 bases and the J gene lost 6 bases, with 16 bases spanning the gap. Germline CDR1 reads SGHRS; CDR2 reads YFSETQ. The CDR3 has 14 residues. The CDR3 region is CASIHSGKGQPQHF. The CDR3 DNA reads as TGCGCCAGCATCCATTCAGGGAAAGGTCAGCCCCAGCATTTT.